This TCR beta chain comes out of a study of blood T cell repertoires in COVID-19. Study background: COVID-19 samples collected from the United States, Italy and Spain covered acute and convalescent phases. Sample material is recorded as cDNA or gDNA derived from T cells, B-cell-depleted T cells, or PBMCs.

CDR1 SGHDT and CDR2 YYEEEE come from the germline V gene. CDR3 length equals 13 residues. V lost 3 bases and J lost 9, with 16 bases in between. In the original workflow: Using reference gene primer amplification, nucleated cell counts were estimated. Using immunoSEQ multiplex PCR, the repertoire was profiled, and TCRdb retains in-frame clones only, with some absent. V and J calls and clone size follow that table, whereas D and trimming were derived from the DNA. The table records about 180,000 clones, over 75% of them present only once. The receptor's source is an elderly woman with acute or convalescent COVID-19. Sequencing was done on a sample of peripheral blood. The genes are TRBV5-6 and TRBJ2-7; possible D gene TRBD1, 5 bases. As DNA, the CDR3 is TGTGCCAGCAGCTGGAAGGGGTCCGACACGCAGTACTTC. Protein sequence: CASSWKGSDTQYF. Full variable domain (missing parts from reference TRBV5-6 and TRBJ2-7): DAGVTQSPTHLIKTRGQQVTLRCSPKSGHDTVSWYQQALGQGPQFIFQYYEEEERQRGNFPDRFSGHQFPNYSSELNVNALLLGDSALYLCASSWKGSDTQYFGPGTRLTVT.